This T cell receptor (beta chain) derives from a study of vaccination effects on CD4 cells after COVID-19. After expansion with viral peptide pools in the ViraFEST assay, antigen-specific CD4+ T cells were sequenced. At the end of about 9 days of culture, CD4+ T cells were isolated. The culture medium for 2 million or so PBMC per well included around 9.3 IU/ml IL-2 and roughly 10 ug/ml peptides. This table comes from immunoSEQ multiplex PCR, and its TCRdb copy is limited to in-frame clones, with some not included. The sample holds 9,500 to 13,000 clones, about three quarters seen once. This clone occurred once. Its antigen is as yet unknown. Germline V gene lookup returns CDR1 SGHTA and CDR2 FQGNSA. V was clipped by 4 bases and J by 5 bases, with 16 bases between them. The CDR3 is 15 residues long.

The rearrangement uses TRBV7-2 and TRBJ2-3, with D perhaps assigned TRBD1 or TRBD2 (5 bases each). The source of this sequence is a human donor who received a COVID-19 vaccine. Sequencing used CD4+ T cells from PBMCs cultured with HCoV-229E spike peptides, obtained before COVID-19 vaccination. In nucleotides, the CDR3 is TGTGCCAGCAGCTCCCGGGGCCGAGGAGGAGATACGCAGTATTTT. Protein product: CASSSRGRGGDTQYF.